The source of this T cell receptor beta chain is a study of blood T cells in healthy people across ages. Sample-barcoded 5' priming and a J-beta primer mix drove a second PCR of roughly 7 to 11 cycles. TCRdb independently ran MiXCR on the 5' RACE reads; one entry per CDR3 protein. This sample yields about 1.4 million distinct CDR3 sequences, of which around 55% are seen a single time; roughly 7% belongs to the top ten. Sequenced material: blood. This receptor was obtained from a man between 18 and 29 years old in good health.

CDR3 nucleotides: TGCAGTGCTGGGATCCGGACTAATGAAAAACTGTTTTTT. Protein product: CSAGIRTNEKLFF. This chain connects TRBV20-1 to TRBJ1-4; unclear D gene. The CDR3 contains 13 residues. Germline values: CDR1 DFQATT, CDR2 SNEGSKA (reference sequence). Trimming removed 5 bases from V and 2 bases from J, with 9 bases in between.